The 9 T cell receptor beta chains below were found in one sample sequenced in a study of blood T cell repertoires in COVID-19. Produced via immunoSEQ multiplex PCR; TCRdb's table is partial and in-frame only. The data show around 29,000 clones, around four fifths seen once. Material for sequencing was peripheral blood. These receptors originate from a woman in her seventies with active or convalescent COVID-19.

V is TRBV7-2 and J is TRBJ2-5; D remains ambiguous. This CDR3 comprises 12 residues. The germline V and J ends were trimmed by 2 bases and 3 bases, with 4 bases remaining between them. In germline, CDR1 is SGHTA, CDR2 FQGNSA. CDR3 bases: TGTGCCAGCAGCTTATCCGAAGAGACCCAGTACTTC. Translation: CASSLSEETQYF.

The gene calls are TRBV30 and TRBJ2-4; D is possibly TRBD1 (5 bases). The CDR3 covers 13 residues. The V and J ends lost 1 base and 2 bases respectively, with 6 bases between them. Looked up from germline, CDR1 is GTSNPN and CDR2 is SVGIG (reference sequence). CDR3: CAWSGQSKNIQYF. The DNA of the CDR3 is TGTGCCTGGAGTGGACAGTCCAAAAACATTCAGTACTTC.

V is TRBV12-5 and J is TRBJ1-5, with 7 bases lining up with TRBD1. The CDR3 has 14 amino acids. Trimming took 6 bases from V and 5 from J; bases not matched to a gene: 7. CDR1 is LGHNT and CDR2 is FRNRAP in the germline V gene. The CDR3 reads CASGSDRAHQPQHF. CDR3 sequence (DNA): TGTGCTAGTGGGAGCGACAGGGCCCATCAGCCCCAGCATTTT.

V usage is TRBV7-2 and J usage is TRBJ1-2; D is unresolved. Trimming took 0 bases from V and 6 from J, leaving 14 bases between them. Per germline, CDR1 SGHTA and CDR2 FQGNSA. The CDR3 has 15 amino acids. As DNA, the CDR3 is TGTGCCAGCAGCTTAGCGTGGGCAGTTTTAAATGGCTACACCTTC. As protein: CASSLAWAVLNGYTF.

This clone was detected only a few times. The chain has TRBV4-3 and TRBJ2-3; 8 positions agree with TRBD2. The V segment lost 1 base and the J segment 12 bases; nucleotides outside the gene matches: 6. Germline CDR1 reads LGHNA; CDR2 reads YSLEER. The CDR3 covers 13 residues. The CDR3 protein is CASSQGLAGLQYF. For the CDR3, the DNA is TGCGCCAGCAGCCAAGGGCTAGCGGGCCTTCAGTATTTT.

This clone was recorded a few times. The CDR3 nucleotides read TGCGCCAGCAGCCAAGAAAACAGCGGGAGAGGGGGTGAGCAGTTCTTC. It specifies CASSQENSGRGGEQFF. This sequence joins TRBV4-3 and TRBJ2-1; 8 bases align to TRBD2. The ends lost 0 bases at V and 9 bases at J; junction bases unmatched: 10. This CDR3 has 16 residues. Germline V lookup: CDR1 LGHNA, CDR2 YSLEER.

The rearrangement links TRBV5-4 to TRBJ1-2, with D possibly being TRBD1 (5 bases). This CDR3 region has 15 residues. Trimming cost V 4 bases and J 2 bases, with 15 bases left between them. From germline, CDR1 is SGHNT and CDR2 YYREEE (reference sequence). The CDR3 nucleotides read TGTGCCAGCAGCAAAGGCACAGGTCAAAACTATGGCTACACCTTC. The encoded protein is CASSKGTGQNYGYTF.

The table lists this clone with a few counts. This chain uses TRBV7-2 with TRBJ2-3, with 9 bases aligning to TRBD2. CDR3 size: 16 residues. The germline gives CDR1 SGHTA, CDR2 FQGNSA. After removal of 5 bases from V and 1 base from J, the junction contained 7 bases not matched to a gene. The CDR3 here is CASSGGGGAGTDTQYF. The DNA for the CDR3 is TGTGCCAGCAGCGGGGGCGGGGGGGCAGGCACAGATACGCAGTATTTT.

J is TRBJ2-7 and V is TRBV5-4, with D maybe TRBD2 (7 bases). Germline assignment: CDR1 SGHNT and CDR2 YYREEE (reference sequence). The germline V and J ends were trimmed by 0 bases and 7 bases, with 17 bases remaining between them. This CDR3 is built from 15 residues. CDR3 nucleotides: TGTGCCAGCAGCTTGGAAGGGGGGGCGTCGCGGGAGCAGTACTTC. Translation: CASSLEGGASREQYF.